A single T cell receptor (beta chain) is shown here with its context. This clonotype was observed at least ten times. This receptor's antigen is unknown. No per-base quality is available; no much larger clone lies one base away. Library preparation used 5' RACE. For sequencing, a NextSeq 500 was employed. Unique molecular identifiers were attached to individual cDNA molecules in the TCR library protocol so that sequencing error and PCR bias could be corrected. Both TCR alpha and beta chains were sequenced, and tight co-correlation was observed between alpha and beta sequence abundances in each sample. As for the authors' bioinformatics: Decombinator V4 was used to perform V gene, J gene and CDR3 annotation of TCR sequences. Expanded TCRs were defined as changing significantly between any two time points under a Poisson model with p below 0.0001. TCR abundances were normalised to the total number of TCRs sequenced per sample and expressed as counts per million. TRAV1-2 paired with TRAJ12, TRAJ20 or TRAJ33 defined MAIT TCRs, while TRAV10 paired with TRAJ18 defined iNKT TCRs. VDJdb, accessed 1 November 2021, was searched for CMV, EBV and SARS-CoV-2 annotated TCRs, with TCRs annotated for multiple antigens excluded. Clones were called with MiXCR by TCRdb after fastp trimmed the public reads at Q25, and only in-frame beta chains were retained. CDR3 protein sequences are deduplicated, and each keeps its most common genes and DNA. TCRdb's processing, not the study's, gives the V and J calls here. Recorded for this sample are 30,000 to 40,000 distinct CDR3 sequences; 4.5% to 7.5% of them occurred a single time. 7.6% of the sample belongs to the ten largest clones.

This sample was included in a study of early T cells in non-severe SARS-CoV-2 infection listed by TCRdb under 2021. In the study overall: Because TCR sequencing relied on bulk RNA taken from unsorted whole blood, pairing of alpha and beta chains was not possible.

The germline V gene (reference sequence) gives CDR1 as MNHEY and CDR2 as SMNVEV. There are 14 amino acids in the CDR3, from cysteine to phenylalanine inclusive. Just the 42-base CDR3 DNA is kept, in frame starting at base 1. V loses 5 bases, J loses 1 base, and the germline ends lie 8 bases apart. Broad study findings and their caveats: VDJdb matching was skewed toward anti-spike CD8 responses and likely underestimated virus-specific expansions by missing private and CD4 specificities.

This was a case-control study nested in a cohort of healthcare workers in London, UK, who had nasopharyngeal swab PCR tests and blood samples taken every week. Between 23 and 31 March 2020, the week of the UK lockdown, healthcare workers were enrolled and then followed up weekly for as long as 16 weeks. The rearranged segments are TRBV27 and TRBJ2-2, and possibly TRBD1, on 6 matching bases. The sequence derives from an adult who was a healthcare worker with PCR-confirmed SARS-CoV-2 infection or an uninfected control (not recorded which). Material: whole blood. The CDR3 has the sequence CASSGTMNTGELFF. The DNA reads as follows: TGTGCCAGCAGTGGGACAATGAACACCGGGGAGCTGTTTTTT.